This TCR beta chain was observed in a study of breast tumors, draining lymph nodes, adjacent tissues. This clonotype showed up many times. Its antigen is currently unknown. Overall study results and limits: Compared with lymph nodes, tumors were less diverse; compared with nontumor tissue, more.

Axillary draining lymph nodes of breast cancer patients supplied the node samples. TCRdb redid the calling of the multiplex PCR reads with MiXCR, one entry per CDR3 protein. The sample lists over 200,000 distinct CDR3 sequences, 30% to 35% occurring once. The V gene's germline CDR1 is SGHTA and CDR2 FQGNSA. J gave up 6 bases and V 0 bases, and 6 bases lay outside the gene matches. This CDR3 has 16 residues. Specimen: axillary lymph node tissue. This clonotype was sampled from a female donor with breast cancer. Some clones in this sample may be carry-over from other donors' samples. V usage is TRBV7-2 and J usage is TRBJ2-2, with TRBD1 matching 8 bases. CDR3 amino acids: CASSLAMDRVSGELFF. DNA of the CDR3: TGTGCCAGCAGCTTAGCGATGGACAGGGTGTCCGGGGAGCTGTTTTTT.